This T cell receptor beta chain came from a study of T cell responses to AZD1222 COVID-19 vaccine. Concerning this clone: Antigen unknown.

Study-wide findings and caveats: Distributed over spike, vaccine-associated CD4 TCRs predominated at 160-218 and 743-854.

This CDR3 spans 14 amino acids. Germline CDR1 SGHAT, CDR2 FQNNGV. The ends were cut back, 5 bases at V and 8 bases at J, with 15 bases in the middle. TCRdb's table, derived via immunoSEQ multiplex PCR, lists solely in-frame clones and lacks some. The table has about 55,000 clones, 60% to 80% seen once. The sequence was collected from an adult who received the AZD1222 COVID-19 vaccine. The rearrangement links TRBV11-2 to TRBJ1-4; D is possibly TRBD1 (5 bases). The source was peripheral blood, collected 28 days after the second AZD1222 dose. In DNA, the CDR3 is TGTGCCAGCAGCCGGGGACTCCTGGGGGAAAAACTGTTTTTT. Its translation is CASSRGLLGEKLFF.